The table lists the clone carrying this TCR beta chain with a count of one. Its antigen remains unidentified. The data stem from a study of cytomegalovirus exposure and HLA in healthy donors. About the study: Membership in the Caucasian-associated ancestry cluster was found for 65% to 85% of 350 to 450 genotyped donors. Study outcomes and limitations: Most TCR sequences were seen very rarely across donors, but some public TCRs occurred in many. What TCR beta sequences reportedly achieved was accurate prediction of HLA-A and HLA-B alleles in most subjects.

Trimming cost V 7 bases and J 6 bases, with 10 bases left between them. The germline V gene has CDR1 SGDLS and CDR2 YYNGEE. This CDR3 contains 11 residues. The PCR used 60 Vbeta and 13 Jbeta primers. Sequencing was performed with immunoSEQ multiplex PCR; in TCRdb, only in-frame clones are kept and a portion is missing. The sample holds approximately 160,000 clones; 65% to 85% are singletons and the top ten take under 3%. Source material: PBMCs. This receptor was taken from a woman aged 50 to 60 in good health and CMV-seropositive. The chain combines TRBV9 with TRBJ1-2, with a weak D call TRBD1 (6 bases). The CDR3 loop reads CASEGGDGYTF. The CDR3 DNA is TGTGCCAGCGAGGGGGGGGATGGCTACACCTTC.